What follows are 7 T cell receptor beta chains derived from one specimen sequenced in a study of OX40 agonist ivuxolimab in advanced cancers. The library relied on the immunoSEQ multiplex PCR assay. The immuneACCESS repertoire file appears here via TCRdb, limited to in-frame rearrangements. These files lack a portion of the clones; in checked studies, under half of the deficit traces to unresolved V genes, and the cause of the others is not known. The sample table shows around 67,000 clones, and about four fifths are seen once. The ten largest clonotypes hold around 1.3% of the sample. This material consisted of CD4+ or CD8+ T cells sorted from blood, taken in a trial of the OX40 agonist ivuxolimab. All receptors derive from an adult with an advanced solid tumor such as melanoma, head and neck, liver or kidney cancer.

The chain combines TRBV7-6 with TRBJ2-1, with 10 bases lining up with TRBD2. Germline V gives CDR1 SGHVS, CDR2 FNYEAQ. V shed 2 bases and J 4 bases; nucleotides not matched to a gene: 2. The CDR3 is 15 amino acids. CDR3 nucleotides: TGTGCCAGCAGCTTAAGCGGGGGGGGTTACAATGAGCAGTTCTTC. This sequence encodes CASSLSGGGYNEQFF.

The V gene is TRBV6-5, the J gene TRBJ2-2; D unresolved. V was cut by 2 bases and J by 0 bases, with 4 bases left in between. Germline values: CDR1 MNHEY, CDR2 SVGAGI. This CDR3 is 14 amino acids long. In DNA form, the CDR3 reads TGTGCCAGCAGTTACATTGCGAACACCGGGGAGCTGTTTTTT. This gives the protein CASSYIANTGELFF.

The CDR3, as DNA: TGCGCCAGTTCTTCAGGGGTCGACTATGGCTACACCTTC. Protein: CASSSGVDYGYTF. The chain employs TRBV5-1 and TRBJ1-2, with D maybe TRBD1 (6 bases). Germline CDR1 SGHRS, CDR2 YFSETQ. V shed 8 bases and J shed 3 bases, with 14 bases lying between them. The CDR3 extends over 13 amino acids.

The chain is built from TRBV6-6 and TRBJ1-1, with unresolved D. CDR3 length equals 14 residues. Deletions cut 2 bases from V and 1 base from J, with 8 bases between. The germline V gene has CDR1 MNHNY and CDR2 SVGAGI (reference sequence). The DNA of the CDR3 is TGTGCCAGCAGTTACGGCGTAGGGAACACTGAAGCTTTCTTT. Its translation is CASSYGVGNTEAFF.

The rearrangement links TRBV5-6 to TRBJ2-7; 10 bases match TRBD1. The CDR3 covers 15 residues. The V and J ends lost 2 bases and 6 bases, in that order; junction bases with no gene match: 8. The germline gives CDR1 SGHDT, CDR2 YYEEEE. The CDR3 region has the DNA TGTGCCAGCAGCTTTGGGGACAGGGGTACCTCCGAGCAGTACTTC. Translating it yields CASSFGDRGTSEQYF. The whole variable domain, filled in from reference TRBV5-6 and TRBJ2-7, reads DAGVTQSPTHLIKTRGQQVTLRCSPKSGHDTVSWYQQALGQGPQFIFQYYEEEERQRGNFPDRFSGHQFPNYSSELNVNALLLGDSALYLCASSFGDRGTSEQYFGPGTRLTVT.

By its share, this clone is medium-sized. V gene TRBV19 combines with J gene TRBJ1-5; 10 nucleotides align to TRBD1. This CDR3 region has 16 residues. Germline V gives CDR1 LNHDA, CDR2 SQIVND (reference sequence). J gave up 2 bases and V 1 base, and 2 bases lay outside the gene matches. Here the CDR3 DNA reads TGTGCCAGTAGTATAGGAGACAGGGGGCGCAATCAGCCCCAGCATTTT. As protein: CASSIGDRGRNQPQHF.

The genes are TRBV11-1 and TRBJ1-1, with TRBD1 matching over 7 bases. The CDR3 sequence is 16 residues long. V dropped 5 bases and J dropped 0; count of bases not matched to a gene: 9. Germline V gives CDR1 SGHAT, CDR2 FQDESV (reference sequence). The CDR3, as DNA: TGTGCCAGCAGCCCCATGACAGGGATGATGAACACTGAAGCTTTCTTT. As protein: CASSPMTGMMNTEAFF.